This TCR beta chain was retrieved from a study of T cell responses to AZD1222 COVID-19 vaccine (dated by TCRdb to 2020 to 2022). Broadly, across the study: Because spike-specific TCR depth and breadth did not differ between the two schedules, AZD1222 recipients who got a second dose at roughly 4 weeks were pooled with those who got a second dose at roughly 12 weeks. TCR sequencing was performed for some 250 trial participants, of whom 207 were given two doses of AZD1222 and some 25 were given two doses of MenACWY control vaccine. Trial participants were enrolled by age into 18-55, 56-69 and 70-plus year subgroups, with roughly 160, 29 and 62 TCR-sequenced participants respectively. Study-level results and caveats: After two AZD1222 doses, both the breadth and the depth of spike-specific TCRs were significantly higher than at day 0 and than in MenACWY recipients. Because no samples from the day 14 peak response were available, repertoires could be characterized only after the peak T cell response. Only five or six AZD1222 recipients were SARS-CoV-2 seropositive at baseline, limiting conclusions about previously exposed vaccinees. The whole spike protein was spanned by vaccine-associated CD4 TCRs, and dominant responses were seen in regions 160-218 and 743-854. Nearly half of unique spike-specific TCRs reportedly recognized epitopes outside regions mutated in the B.1.351 and B.1.1.7 variants. Participants were mostly white British, with more females than males. The authors suggested clonal diversity may have been underestimated. The 56-69-year group was small, and its depth increase did not reach significance, likely because of low power.

This clone has a single count. Its cognate antigen has yet to be identified. The input lacks base qualities; no much larger clone sits a single base away. The germline V gene (reference sequence) yields LNHDA for CDR1 and SQIVND for CDR2. Counted from cysteine to phenylalanine, this CDR3 has 15 amino acids. Only the CDR3 part of the read is kept: 45 bases, read in frame from the first base. V loses 3 bases, J loses 0 bases, and the germline ends lie 10 bases apart. The sample's time point label is to be understood as: baseline before first vaccination. The vaccinee samples were drawn from two UK trials, COV001 and COV002, one of which was a single-blind randomized controlled phase 2/3 trial testing AZD1222 (ChAdOx1 nCoV-19) in healthy adults. For TCRbeta chain sequencing, PBMC samples were collected from trial participants at day 0 and at day 28 after the second dose. The CDR3 regions of human TCRbeta chains were analyzed by immunosequencing. The study's own analysis went as follows. TCRs in the repertoires were compared against a reference library of SARS-CoV-2-specific TCRs that had been generated with the MIRA antigen-specificity platform. Breadth was defined as the fraction of unique TCRs that were SARS-CoV-2-associated. Depth was defined as the fraction of total T cells that were SARS-CoV-2-associated. Using the MIRA data, each spike-specific TCR was assigned both to the spike region to which the TCR was reactive and to a CD4 or CD8 class. Log10-transformed breadth and depth values were compared by one-way ANOVA with Sidak's multiple comparisons tests. In its TCRdb copy, this immuneACCESS table keeps in-frame sequences only and misses some clones. Where compared with another copy, unresolved V genes explain less than half of these, and the others have no known cause. That table gives V, J and clone size, and the DNA gave D and trimming. The sample table shows tens of thousands of clones, and approximately 87% are seen once. The biggest ten clones account for roughly 7.5% of the sample.

This specimen was peripheral blood, taken on day 0 of AZD1222 vaccination. This chain joins TRBV19 to TRBJ2-3, with a tentative D call of TRBD1 or TRBD2, each matching 6 bases. The receptor was isolated from an adult in good health. The nucleotides are TGTGCCAGTAGTATTCAGGGGACTAGCACAGATACGCAGTATTTT. It encodes CASSIQGTSTDTQYF.